The clone carrying this TCR beta chain was counted many times. What it binds is not known. The investigators amplified TCR beta CDR3 regions from RNA transcripts. The TCR CDR3 was amplified in a first-round RT-PCR using the HTBI primer set. One entry per CDR3 protein, called by TCRdb with MiXCR from the multiplex PCR reads. The sample shows about 640,000 distinct CDR3 sequences, 20% of them seen only once. The data derive from a study of T cells in Graves' hyperthyroidism and ophthalmopathy. Notes on the study in general: Ophthalmopathy, as predicted by the model, came a median about seven months after the prediction.

Germline V gene sequence: CDR1 GTSNPN, CDR2 SVGIG (reference sequence). Trimming shortened V by 1 base and J by 10 bases, and 11 bases separated the two germline ends. The CDR3 is 12 residues long. The clonotype originates from a young man with Graves' ophthalmopathy. The chain uses TRBV30 and TRBJ2-1; D is ambiguous. The sample was blood. For the CDR3, the DNA is TGTGCCTGGAGTGGGCAGTTGTACGAGCAGTTCTTC. Its translation is CAWSGQLYEQFF.